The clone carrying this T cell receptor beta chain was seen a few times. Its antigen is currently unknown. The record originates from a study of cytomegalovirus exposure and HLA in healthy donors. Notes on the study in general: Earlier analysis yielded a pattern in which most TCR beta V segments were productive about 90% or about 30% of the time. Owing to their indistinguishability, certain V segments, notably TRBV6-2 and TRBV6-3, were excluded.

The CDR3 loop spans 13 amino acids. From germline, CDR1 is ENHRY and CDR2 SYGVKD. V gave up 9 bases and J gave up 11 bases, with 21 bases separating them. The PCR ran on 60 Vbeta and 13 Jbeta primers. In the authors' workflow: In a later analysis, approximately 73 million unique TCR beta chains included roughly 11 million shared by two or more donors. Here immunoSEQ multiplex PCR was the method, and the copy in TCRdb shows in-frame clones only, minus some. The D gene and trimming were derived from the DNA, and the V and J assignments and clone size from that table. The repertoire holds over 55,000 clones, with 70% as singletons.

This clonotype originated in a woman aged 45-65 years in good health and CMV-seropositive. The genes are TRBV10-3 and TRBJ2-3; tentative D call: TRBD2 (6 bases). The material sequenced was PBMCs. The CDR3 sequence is CAIRGEAEGGQYF. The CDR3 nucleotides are TGTGCCATACGCGGGGAAGCGGAGGGTGGGCAGTATTTT.